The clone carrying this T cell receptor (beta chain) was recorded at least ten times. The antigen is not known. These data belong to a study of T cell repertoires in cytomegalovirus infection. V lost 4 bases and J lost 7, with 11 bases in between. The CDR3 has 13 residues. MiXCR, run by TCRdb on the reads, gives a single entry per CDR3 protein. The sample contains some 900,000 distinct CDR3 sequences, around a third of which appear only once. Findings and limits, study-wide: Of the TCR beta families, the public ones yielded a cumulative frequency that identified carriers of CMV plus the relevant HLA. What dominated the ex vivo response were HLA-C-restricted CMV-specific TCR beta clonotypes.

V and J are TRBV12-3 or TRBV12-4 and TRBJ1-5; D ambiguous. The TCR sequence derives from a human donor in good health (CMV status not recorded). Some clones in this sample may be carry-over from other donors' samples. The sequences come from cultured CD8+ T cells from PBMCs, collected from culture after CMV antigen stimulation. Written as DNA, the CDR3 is TGTGCCAGCAGTTCCTCCTGGGGACAGCCCCAGCATTTT. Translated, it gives CASSSSWGQPQHF.